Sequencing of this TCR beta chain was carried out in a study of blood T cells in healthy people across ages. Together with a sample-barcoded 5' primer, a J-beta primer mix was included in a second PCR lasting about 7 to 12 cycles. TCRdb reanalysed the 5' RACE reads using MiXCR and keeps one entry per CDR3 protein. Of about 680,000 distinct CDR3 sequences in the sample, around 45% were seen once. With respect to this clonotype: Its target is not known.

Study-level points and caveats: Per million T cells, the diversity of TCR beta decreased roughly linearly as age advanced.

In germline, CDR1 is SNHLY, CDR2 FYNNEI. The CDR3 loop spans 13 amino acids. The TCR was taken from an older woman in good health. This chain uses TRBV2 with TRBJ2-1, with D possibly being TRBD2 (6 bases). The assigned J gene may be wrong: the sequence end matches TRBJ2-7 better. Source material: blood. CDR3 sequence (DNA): TGTGCCAGCTCTCGGGACTCCTACAATGAGCAGTACTTC. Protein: CASSRDSYNEQYF.